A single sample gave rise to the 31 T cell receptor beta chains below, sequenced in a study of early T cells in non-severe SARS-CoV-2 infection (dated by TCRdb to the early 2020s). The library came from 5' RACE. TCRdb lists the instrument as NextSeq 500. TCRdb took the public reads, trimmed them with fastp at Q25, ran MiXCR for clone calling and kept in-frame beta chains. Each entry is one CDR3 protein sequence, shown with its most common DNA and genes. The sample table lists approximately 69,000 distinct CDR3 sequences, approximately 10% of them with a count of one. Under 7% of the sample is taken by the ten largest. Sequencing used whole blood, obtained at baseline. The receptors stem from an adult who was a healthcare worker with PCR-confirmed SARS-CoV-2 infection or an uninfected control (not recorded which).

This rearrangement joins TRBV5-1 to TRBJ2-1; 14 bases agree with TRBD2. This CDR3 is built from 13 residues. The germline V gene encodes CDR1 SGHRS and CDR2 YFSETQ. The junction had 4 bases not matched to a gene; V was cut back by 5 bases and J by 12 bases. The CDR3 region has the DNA TGCGCCAGCAGTCCGGGACTAGCGGGAGTGCAGTTCTTC. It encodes CASSPGLAGVQFF.

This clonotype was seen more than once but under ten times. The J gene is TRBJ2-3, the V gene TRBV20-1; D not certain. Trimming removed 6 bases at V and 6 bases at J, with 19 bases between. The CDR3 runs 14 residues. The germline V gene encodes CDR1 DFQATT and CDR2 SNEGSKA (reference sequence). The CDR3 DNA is TGCAGTGCCGCCGGGTCCCTCCGTCAGGATACGCAGTATTTT. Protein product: CSAAGSLRQDTQYF.

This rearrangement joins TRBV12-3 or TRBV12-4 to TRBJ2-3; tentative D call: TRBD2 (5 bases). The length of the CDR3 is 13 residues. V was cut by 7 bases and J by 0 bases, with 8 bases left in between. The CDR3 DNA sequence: TGTGCCAGCAACAGACTAAGCACAGATACGCAGTATTTT. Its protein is CASNRLSTDTQYF.

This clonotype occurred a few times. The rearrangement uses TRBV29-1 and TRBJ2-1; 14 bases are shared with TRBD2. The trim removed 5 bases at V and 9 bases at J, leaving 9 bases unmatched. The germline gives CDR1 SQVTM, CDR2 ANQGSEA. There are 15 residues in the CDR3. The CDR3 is CSVRTRLAGGGEQFF. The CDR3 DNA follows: TGCAGCGTTCGCACAAGACTAGCGGGAGGGGGTGAGCAGTTCTTC.

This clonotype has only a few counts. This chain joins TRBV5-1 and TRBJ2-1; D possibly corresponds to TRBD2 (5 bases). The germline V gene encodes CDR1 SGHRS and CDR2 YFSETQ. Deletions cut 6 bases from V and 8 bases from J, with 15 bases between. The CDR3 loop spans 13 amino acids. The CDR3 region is CASKPLASHEQFF. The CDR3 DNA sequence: TGCGCCAGCAAGCCGCTAGCTAGTCATGAGCAGTTCTTC.

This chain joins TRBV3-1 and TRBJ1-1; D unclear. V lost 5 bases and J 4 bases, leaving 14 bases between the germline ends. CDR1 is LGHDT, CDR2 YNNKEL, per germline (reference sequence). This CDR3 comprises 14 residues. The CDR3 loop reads CASSFGQLGTEAFF. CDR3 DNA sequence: TGTGCCAGCAGCTTTGGGCAGTTGGGCACTGAAGCTTTCTTT.

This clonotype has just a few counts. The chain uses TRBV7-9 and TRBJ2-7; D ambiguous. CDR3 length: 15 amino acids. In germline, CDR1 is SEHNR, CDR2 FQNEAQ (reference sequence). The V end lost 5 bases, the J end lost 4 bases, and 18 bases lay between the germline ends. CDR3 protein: CASSPSRGKTYEQYF. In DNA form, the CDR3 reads TGTGCCAGCAGCCCCTCCCGCGGTAAGACTTACGAGCAGTACTTC.

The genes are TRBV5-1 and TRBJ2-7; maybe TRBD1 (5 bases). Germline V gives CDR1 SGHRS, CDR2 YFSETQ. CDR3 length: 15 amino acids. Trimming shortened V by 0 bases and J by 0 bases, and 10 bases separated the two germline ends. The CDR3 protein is CASSLVRASSYEQYF. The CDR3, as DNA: TGCGCCAGCAGCTTGGTCAGGGCGAGCTCCTACGAGCAGTACTTC.

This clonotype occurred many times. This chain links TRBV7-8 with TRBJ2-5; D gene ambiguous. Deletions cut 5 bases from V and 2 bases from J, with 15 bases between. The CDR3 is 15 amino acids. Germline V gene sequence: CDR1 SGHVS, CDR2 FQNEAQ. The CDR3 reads CASSLMTRTQETQYF. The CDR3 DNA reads TGTGCCAGCAGCCTTATGACACGAACTCAAGAGACCCAGTACTTC.

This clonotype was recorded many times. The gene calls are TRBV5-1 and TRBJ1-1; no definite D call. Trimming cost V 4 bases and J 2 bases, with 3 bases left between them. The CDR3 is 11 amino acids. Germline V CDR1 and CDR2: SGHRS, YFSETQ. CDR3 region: CASSDNTEAFF. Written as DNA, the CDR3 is TGCGCCAGCAGCGACAACACTGAAGCTTTCTTT.

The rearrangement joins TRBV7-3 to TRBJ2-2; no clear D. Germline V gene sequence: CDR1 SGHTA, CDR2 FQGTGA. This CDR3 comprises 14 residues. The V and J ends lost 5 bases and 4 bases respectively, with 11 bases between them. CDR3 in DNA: TGTGCCAGCAGCCCCCAGGTCTCCACCGGGGAGCTGTTTTTT. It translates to CASSPQVSTGELFF.

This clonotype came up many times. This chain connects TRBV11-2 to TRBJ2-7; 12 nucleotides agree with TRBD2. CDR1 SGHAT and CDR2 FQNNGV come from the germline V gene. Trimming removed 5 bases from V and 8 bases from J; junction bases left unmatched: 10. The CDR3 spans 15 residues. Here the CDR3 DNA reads TGTGCCAGCAGCCACGGACTAGCGGGAACCGGGCAGCAGTACTTC. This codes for CASSHGLAGTGQQYF.

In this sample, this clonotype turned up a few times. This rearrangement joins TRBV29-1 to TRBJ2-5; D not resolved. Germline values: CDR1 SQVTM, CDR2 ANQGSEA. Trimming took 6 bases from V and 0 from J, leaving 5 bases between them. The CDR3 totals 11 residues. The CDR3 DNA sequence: TGCAGCGTAGGACACCAAGAGACCCAGTACTTC. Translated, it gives CSVGHQETQYF.

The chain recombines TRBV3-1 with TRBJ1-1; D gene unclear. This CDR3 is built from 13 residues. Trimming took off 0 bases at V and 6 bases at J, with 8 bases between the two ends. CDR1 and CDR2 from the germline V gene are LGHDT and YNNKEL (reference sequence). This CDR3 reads CASSQEGLAEAFF. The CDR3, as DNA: TGTGCCAGCAGCCAAGAAGGGCTTGCTGAAGCTTTCTTT.

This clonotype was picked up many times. CDR3 sequence: CASSLGQSSYNEQFF. In nucleotides, the CDR3 is TGTGCCAGCTCACTAGGACAGAGCTCCTACAATGAGCAGTTCTTC. V usage is TRBV18 and J usage is TRBJ2-1; possibly TRBD1 for D (6 bases). CDR3 length: 15 residues. Germline V gene lookup returns CDR1 KGHSH and CDR2 LQKENI. V was pared by 4 bases and J by 0 bases, with 10 bases between.

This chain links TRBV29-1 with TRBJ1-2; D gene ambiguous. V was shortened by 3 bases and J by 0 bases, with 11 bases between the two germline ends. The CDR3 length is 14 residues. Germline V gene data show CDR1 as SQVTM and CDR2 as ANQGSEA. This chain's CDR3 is CSVDPRGTNYGYTF. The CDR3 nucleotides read TGCAGCGTTGATCCGAGAGGTACTAACTATGGCTACACCTTC.

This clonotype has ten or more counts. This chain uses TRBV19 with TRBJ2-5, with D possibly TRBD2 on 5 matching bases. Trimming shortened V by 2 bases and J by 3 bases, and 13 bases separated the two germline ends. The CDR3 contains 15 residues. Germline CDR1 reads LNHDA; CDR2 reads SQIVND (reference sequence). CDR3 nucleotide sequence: TGTGCCAGTAGTATACGGCGGACCGGGGAAGAGACCCAGTACTTC. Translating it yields CASSIRRTGEETQYF.

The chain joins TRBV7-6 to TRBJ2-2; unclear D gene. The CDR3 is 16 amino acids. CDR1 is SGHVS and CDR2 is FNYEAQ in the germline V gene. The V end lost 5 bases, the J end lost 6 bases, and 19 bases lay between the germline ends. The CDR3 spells CASSQATPRFSGELFF. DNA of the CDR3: TGTGCCAGCAGCCAAGCGACACCTAGGTTCTCCGGGGAGCTGTTTTTT.

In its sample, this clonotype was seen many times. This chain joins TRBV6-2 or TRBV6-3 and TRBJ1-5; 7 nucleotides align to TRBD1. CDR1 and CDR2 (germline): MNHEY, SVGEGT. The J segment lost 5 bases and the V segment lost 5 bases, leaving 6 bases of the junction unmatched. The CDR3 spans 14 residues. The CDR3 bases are TGTGCCAGCAGTCGCGGGACAGATTATCAGCCCCAGCATTTT. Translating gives CASSRGTDYQPQHF.

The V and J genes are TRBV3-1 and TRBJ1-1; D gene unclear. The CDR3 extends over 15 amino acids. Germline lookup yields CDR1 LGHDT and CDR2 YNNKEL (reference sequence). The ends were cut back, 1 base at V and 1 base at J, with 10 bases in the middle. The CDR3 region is CASSQGLTRNTEAFF. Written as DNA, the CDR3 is TGTGCCAGCAGCCAAGGATTGACCCGGAACACTGAAGCTTTCTTT. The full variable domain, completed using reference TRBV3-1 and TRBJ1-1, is DTAVSQTPKYLVTQMGNDKSIKCEQNLGHDTMYWYKQDSKKFLKIMFSYNNKELIINETVPNRFSPKSPDKAHLNLHINSLELGDSAVYFCASSQGLTRNTEAFFGQGTRLTVV.

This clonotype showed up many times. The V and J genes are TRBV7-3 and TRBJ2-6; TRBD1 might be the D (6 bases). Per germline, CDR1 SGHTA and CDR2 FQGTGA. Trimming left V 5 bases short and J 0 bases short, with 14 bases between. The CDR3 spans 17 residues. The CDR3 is CASSLQGQISGANVLTF. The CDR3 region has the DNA TGTGCCAGCAGCCTACAGGGCCAGATCTCTGGGGCCAACGTCCTGACTTTC. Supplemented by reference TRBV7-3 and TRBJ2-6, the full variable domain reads GAGVSQTPSNKVTEKGKYVELRCDPISGHTALYWYRQSLGQGPEFLIYFQGTGAADDSGLPNDRFFAVRPEGSVSTLKIQRTERGDSAVYLCASSLQGQISGANVLTFGAGSRLTVL.

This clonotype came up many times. The CDR3 reads CASSSPNQPQHF. As DNA, the CDR3 is TGTGCCAGCAGCTCCCCCAATCAGCCCCAGCATTTT. The chain links TRBV7-4 to TRBJ1-5; D is ambiguous. Germline-derived CDR1 and CDR2 are SGHVT and SQSDAQ. CDR3 size: 12 residues. V lost 4 bases and J lost 3, with 4 bases in between.

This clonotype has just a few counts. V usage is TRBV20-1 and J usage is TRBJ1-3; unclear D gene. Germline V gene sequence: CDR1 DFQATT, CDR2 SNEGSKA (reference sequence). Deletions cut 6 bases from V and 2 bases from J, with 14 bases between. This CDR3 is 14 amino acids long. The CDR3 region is CSAYPRGTGNTIYF. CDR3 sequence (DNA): TGCAGTGCCTACCCCCGGGGTACTGGAAACACCATATATTTT.

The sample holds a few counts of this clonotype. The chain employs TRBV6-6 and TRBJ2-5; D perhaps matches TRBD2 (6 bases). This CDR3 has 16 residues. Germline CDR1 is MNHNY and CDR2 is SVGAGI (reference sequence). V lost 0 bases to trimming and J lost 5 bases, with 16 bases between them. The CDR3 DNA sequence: TGTGCCAGCAGTTACTCGTTGGTCGCCGGAGGGGAGACCCAGTACTTC. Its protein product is CASSYSLVAGGETQYF.

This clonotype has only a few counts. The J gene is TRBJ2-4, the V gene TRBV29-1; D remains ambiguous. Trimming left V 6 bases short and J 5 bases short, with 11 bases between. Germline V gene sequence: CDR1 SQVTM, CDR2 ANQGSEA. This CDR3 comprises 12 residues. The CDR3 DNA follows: TGCAGCGTCAGAGTAGGTCAAAACATTCAGTACTTC. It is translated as CSVRVGQNIQYF.

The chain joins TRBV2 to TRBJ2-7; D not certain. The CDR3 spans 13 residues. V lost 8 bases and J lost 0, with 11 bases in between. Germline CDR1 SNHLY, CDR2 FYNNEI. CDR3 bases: TGTGCCAGCCAAGACATCGGCTCCTACGAGCAGTACTTC. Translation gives CASQDIGSYEQYF.

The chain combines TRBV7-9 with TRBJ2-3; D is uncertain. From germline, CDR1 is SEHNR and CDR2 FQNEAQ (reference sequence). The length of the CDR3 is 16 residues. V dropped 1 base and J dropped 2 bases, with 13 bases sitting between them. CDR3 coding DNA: TGTGCCAGCAGCTTAGGTGCTTCGGCCCACACAGATACGCAGTATTTT. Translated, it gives CASSLGASAHTDTQYF.

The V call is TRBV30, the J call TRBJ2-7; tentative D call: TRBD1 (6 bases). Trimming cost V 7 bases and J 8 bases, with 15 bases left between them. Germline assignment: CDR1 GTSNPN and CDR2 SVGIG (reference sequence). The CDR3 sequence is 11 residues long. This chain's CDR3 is CASRGLGKQYF. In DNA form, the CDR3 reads TGTGCCTCCAGGGGTTTGGGGAAGCAGTACTTC.

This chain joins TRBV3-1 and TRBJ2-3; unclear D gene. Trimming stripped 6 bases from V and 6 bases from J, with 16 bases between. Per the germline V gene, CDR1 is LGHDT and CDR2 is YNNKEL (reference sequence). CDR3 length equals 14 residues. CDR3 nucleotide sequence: TGTGCCAGCAGACCAACCAAGAATTCCGATACGCAGTATTTT. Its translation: CASRPTKNSDTQYF.

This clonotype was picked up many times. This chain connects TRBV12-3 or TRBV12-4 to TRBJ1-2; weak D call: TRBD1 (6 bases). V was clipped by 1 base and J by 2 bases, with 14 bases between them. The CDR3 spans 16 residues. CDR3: CASSLEGVEGNYGYTF. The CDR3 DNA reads TGTGCCAGCAGTTTAGAGGGGGTGGAAGGGAACTATGGCTACACCTTC.

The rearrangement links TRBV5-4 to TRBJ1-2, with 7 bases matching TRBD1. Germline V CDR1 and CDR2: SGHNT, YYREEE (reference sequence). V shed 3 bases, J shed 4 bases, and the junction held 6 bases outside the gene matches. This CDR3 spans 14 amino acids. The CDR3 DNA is TGTGCCAGCAGCTCTCTCCGGGACAGCTATGGCTACACCTTC. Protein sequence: CASSSLRDSYGYTF.